Shown below are 12 T cell receptor beta chains from a single sample sequenced in a study of PD-L1 blockade in urothelial cancer. Time point indicated: peripheral blood 6 weeks after treatment start. Assay used: immunoSEQ multiplex PCR; TCRdb lists only in-frame clones, some missing. The data show nearly 50,000 clones, 80% to 90% seen once. The sequencing here drew on PBMCs, taken around atezolizumab (anti-PD-L1) treatment. Receptors originate from a man between 65 and 80 years old with urothelial cancer.

The chain couples TRBV6-5 to TRBJ2-1; the match to TRBD2 covers 10 bases. V lost 7 bases to trimming and J lost 8 bases; unmatched junction nucleotides: 5. CDR1 is MNHEY and CDR2 is SVGAGI in the germline V gene. The CDR3 loop spans 13 amino acids. The CDR3 coding sequence is TGTGCCAGCACCCCTAGCGGGAGAGATGAGCAGTTCTTC. It specifies CASTPSGRDEQFF.

This chain uses TRBV10-3 with TRBJ2-6, with unresolved D. The CDR3 runs to 14 residues. Germline assignment: CDR1 ENHRY and CDR2 SYGVKD. The V and J ends lost 3 bases and 0 bases respectively, with 3 bases between them. The CDR3 bases are TGTGCCATCAGTGACGGCTCTGGGGCCAACGTCCTGACTTTC. Translated: CAISDGSGANVLTF.

V gene TRBV7-6 combines with J gene TRBJ2-2, with 14 nucleotides matching TRBD2. Germline CDR1 is SGHVS and CDR2 is FNYEAQ. The ends lost 2 bases at V and 7 bases at J; junction bases unmatched: 12. This CDR3 region has 19 residues. DNA of the CDR3: TGTGCCAGCAGCTTATACACGGGACTAGCGGGGGAACATGGCGGGGAGCTGTTTTTT. It encodes CASSLYTGLAGEHGGELFF.

This chain uses TRBV2 with TRBJ2-7; tentative D call: TRBD1 (6 bases). Germline CDR1 and CDR2: SNHLY and FYNNEI. CDR3 length: 13 amino acids. V was pared by 9 bases and J by 0 bases, with 12 bases between. The CDR3 is CASGGTFSYEQYF. CDR3 DNA: TGTGCCAGTGGGGGCACCTTCTCCTACGAGCAGTACTTC.

This sequence joins TRBV28 and TRBJ1-1; D is ambiguous. The V gene's germline CDR1 is MDHEN and CDR2 SYDVKM. V lost 5 bases, J lost 1 base, and 14 bases lay in between. CDR3 length equals 15 residues. The CDR3 DNA sequence: TGTGCCAGCAGTGATTCAAAGGCAGGGAACACTGAAGCTTTCTTT. It specifies CASSDSKAGNTEAFF.

The chain links TRBV9 to TRBJ2-1, with 14 bases matching TRBD2. The germline gives CDR1 SGDLS, CDR2 YYNGEE. The V and J ends lost 3 bases and 10 bases, in that order; junction bases with no gene match: 9. The CDR3 has 16 residues. CDR3 bases: TGTGCCAGCAGCGAAGCGGGACTAGCGGGAGCTAGGGAGCAGTTCTTC. As protein: CASSEAGLAGAREQFF.

This sequence joins TRBV28 and TRBJ1-5; D possibly corresponds to TRBD1 (5 bases). This CDR3 region has 13 residues. Germline values: CDR1 MDHEN, CDR2 SYDVKM. With 3 bases removed from V and 7 bases from J, the gap between germline ends came to 10 bases. The CDR3 region has the DNA TGTGCCAGCAGTTTGGGGGGACTCCAGCCCCAGCATTTT. Protein product: CASSLGGLQPQHF.

The V and J genes are TRBV18 and TRBJ2-7; 10 positions agree with TRBD2. CDR3 length: 14 amino acids. The V and J ends lost 6 bases and 3 bases, in that order; junction bases with no gene match: 5. Germline values: CDR1 KGHSH, CDR2 LQKENI. Here the CDR3 reads CASSPSGGNYEQYF. The CDR3 nucleotides read TGTGCCAGCTCCCCTAGCGGGGGCAACTACGAGCAGTACTTC.

V gene TRBV11-2 combines with J gene TRBJ2-5, with a possible D match to TRBD2 (6 bases). Germline-derived CDR1 and CDR2 are SGHAT and FQNNGV. The CDR3 length is 15 residues. The V gene lost 5 bases and the J gene lost 0 bases, with 13 bases spanning the gap. The CDR3 sequence: CASSPRLEDQETQYF. The CDR3 nucleotides are TGTGCCAGCAGCCCCCGACTAGAGGACCAAGAGACCCAGTACTTC.

The J gene is TRBJ2-5, the V gene TRBV4-1; D unresolved. V lost 4 bases and J 5 bases, leaving 5 bases between the germline ends. This CDR3 region has 11 residues. Germline loops: CDR1 MGHRA, CDR2 YSYEKL. The CDR3 region is CASSLRETQYF. The DNA of the CDR3 is TGCGCCAGCAGCCTACGGGAGACCCAGTACTTC.

This clone was seen once. The V call is TRBV5-1, the J call TRBJ1-4; TRBD1 matches 9 bases. V was clipped by 2 bases and J by 4 bases; unmatched bases: 3. CDR1 SGHRS and CDR2 YFSETQ come from the germline V gene. CDR3 length: 15 residues. The CDR3 loop is CASSLLGQGNEKLFF. CDR3 sequence (DNA): TGCGCCAGCAGCTTATTGGGACAGGGTAATGAAAAACTGTTTTTT. Full variable domain (rest looked up from reference TRBV5-1 and TRBJ1-4): KAGVTQTPRYLIKTRGQQVTLSCSPISGHRSVSWYQQTPGQGLQFLFEYFSETQRNKGNFPGRFSGRQFSNSRSEMNVSTLELGDSALYLCASSLLGQGNEKLFFGSGTQLSVL.

This clone was seen a few times. The chain recombines TRBV2 with TRBJ2-1; the match to TRBD2 covers 8 bases. The junction had 6 bases not matched to a gene; V was cut back by 5 bases and J by 3 bases. The CDR3 runs to 15 residues. CDR1 is SNHLY and CDR2 is FYNNEI in the germline V gene. The CDR3 sequence: CASSLTGTSYNEQFF. Written as DNA, the CDR3 is TGTGCCAGCAGTTTGACCGGGACTAGCTACAATGAGCAGTTCTTC.